Presented here are 2 T cell receptor beta chains from one specimen sequenced in a study of blood T cell repertoires in COVID-19. Measured with immunoSEQ multiplex PCR; TCRdb has only the in-frame clones, and not every one. The sample lists approximately 15,000 clones, 73% occurring once. The sample consisted of peripheral blood. These receptors were collected from a boy between 2 and 10 years old with active or convalescent COVID-19.

Details on this clone: The same CDR3 can be traced to other DNA sequences in this sample. The chain carries TRBV6-6 and TRBJ2-7; TRBD2 matches at 12 bases. The V segment lost 2 bases and the J segment 4 bases; nucleotides outside the gene matches: 3. The CDR3 is made up of 15 amino acids. Per the germline V gene, CDR1 is MNHNY and CDR2 is SVGAGI (reference sequence). CDR3 DNA: TGTGCCAGCAGTTACCCGACTAGCGGGAGATACGAGCAGTACTTC. Protein sequence: CASSYPTSGRYEQYF.

In this sample, this clone turned up a few times. J is TRBJ2-2 and V is TRBV2; D is ambiguous. V lost 6 bases and J 9 bases, leaving 8 bases between the germline ends. In germline, CDR1 is SNHLY, CDR2 FYNNEI. This CDR3 region has 11 residues. CDR3 nucleotide sequence: TGTGCCAGCAGAATAGAGAGGGAGCTGTTTTTT. Protein sequence: CASRIERELFF.